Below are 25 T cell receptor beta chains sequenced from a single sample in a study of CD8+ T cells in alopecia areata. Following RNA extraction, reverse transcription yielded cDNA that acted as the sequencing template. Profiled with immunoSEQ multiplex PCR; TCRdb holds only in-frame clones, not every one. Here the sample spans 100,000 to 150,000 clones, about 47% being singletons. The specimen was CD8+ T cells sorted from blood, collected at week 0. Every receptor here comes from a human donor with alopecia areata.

Here the CDR3 DNA reads TGTGCCTGGAGCGCGCTCGGGGAGCTGTTTTTT. It yields the protein CAWSALGELFF. This chain links TRBV30 with TRBJ2-2; D remains ambiguous. Per the germline V gene, CDR1 is GTSNPN and CDR2 is SVGIG (reference sequence). This CDR3 comprises 11 residues. V was clipped by 3 bases and J by 7 bases, with 6 bases between them.

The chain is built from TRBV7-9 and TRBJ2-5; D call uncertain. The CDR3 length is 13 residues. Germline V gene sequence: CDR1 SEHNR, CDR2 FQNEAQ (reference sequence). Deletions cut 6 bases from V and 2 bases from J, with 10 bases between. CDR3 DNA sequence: TGTGCCAGCAGTCCTCCCCTGCAAGAGACCCAGTACTTC. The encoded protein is CASSPPLQETQYF.

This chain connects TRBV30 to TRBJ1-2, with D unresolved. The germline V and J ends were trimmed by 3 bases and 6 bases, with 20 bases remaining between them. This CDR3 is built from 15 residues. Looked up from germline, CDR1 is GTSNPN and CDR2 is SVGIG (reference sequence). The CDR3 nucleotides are TGTGCCTGGAGAAGGCAGGCCCGTATTTCGGATGGCTACACCTTC. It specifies CAWRRQARISDGYTF.

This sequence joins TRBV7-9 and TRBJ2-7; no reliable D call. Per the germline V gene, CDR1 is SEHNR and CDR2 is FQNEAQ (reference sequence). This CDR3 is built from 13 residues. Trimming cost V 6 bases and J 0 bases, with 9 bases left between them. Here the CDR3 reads CASSPQSSYEQYF. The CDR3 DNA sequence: TGTGCCAGCAGTCCACAGAGCTCCTACGAGCAGTACTTC.

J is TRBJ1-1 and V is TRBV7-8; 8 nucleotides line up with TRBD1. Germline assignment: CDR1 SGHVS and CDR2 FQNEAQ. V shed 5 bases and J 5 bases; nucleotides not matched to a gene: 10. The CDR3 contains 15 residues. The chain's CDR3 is CASSPRTGPLTEAFF. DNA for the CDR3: TGTGCCAGCAGCCCGAGGACAGGGCCGTTAACTGAAGCTTTCTTT.

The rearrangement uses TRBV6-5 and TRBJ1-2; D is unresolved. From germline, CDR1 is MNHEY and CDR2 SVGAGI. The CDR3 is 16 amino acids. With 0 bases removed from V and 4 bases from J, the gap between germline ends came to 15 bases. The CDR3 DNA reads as TGTGCCAGCAGTTACTCAGGGTACCCGACCTTCTATGGCTACACCTTC. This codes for CASSYSGYPTFYGYTF.

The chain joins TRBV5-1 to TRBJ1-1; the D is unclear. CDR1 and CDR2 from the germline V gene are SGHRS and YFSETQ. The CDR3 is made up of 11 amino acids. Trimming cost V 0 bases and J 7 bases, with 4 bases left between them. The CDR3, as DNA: TGCGCCAGCAGCTTGGGTAATGAAGCTTTCTTT. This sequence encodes CASSLGNEAFF.

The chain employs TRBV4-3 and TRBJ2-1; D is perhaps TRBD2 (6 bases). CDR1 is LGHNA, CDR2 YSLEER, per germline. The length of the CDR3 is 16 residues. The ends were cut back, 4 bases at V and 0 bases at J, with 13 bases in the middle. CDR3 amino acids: CASSLWGLPSYNEQFF. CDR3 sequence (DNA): TGCGCCAGCAGCCTTTGGGGACTTCCCTCCTACAATGAGCAGTTCTTC.

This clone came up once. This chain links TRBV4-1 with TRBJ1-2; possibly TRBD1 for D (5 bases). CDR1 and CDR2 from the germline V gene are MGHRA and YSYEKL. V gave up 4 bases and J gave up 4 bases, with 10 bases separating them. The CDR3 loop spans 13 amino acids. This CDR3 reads CASSRGESYGYTF. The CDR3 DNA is TGCGCCAGCAGCCGAGGGGAGAGCTATGGCTACACCTTC.

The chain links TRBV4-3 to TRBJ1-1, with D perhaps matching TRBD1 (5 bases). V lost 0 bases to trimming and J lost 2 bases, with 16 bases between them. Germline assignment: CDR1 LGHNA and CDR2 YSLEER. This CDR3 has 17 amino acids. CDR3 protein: CASSQDPPGGENTEAFF. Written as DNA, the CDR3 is TGCGCCAGCAGCCAAGATCCCCCCGGGGGAGAAAACACTGAAGCTTTCTTT.

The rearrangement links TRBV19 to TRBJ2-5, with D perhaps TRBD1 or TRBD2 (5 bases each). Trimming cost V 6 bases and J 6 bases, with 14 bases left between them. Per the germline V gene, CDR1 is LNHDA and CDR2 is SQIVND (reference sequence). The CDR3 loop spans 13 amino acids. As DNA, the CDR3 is TGTGCCAGTAGAGGTATGGGGGAACAGACCCAGTACTTC. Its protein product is CASRGMGEQTQYF.

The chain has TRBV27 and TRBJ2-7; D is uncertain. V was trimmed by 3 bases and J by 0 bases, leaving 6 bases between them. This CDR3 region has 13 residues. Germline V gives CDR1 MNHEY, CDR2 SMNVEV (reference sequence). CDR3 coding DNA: TGTGCCAGCAGTTTGCGCCACTCCTACGAGCAGTACTTC. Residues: CASSLRHSYEQYF.

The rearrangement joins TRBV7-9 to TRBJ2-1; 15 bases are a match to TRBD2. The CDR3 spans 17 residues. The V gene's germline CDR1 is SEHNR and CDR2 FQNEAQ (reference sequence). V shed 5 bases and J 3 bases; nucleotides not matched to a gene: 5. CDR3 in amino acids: CASSLGTSGGSYNEQFF. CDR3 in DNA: TGTGCCAGCAGCCTCGGGACTAGCGGGGGGAGCTACAATGAGCAGTTCTTC.

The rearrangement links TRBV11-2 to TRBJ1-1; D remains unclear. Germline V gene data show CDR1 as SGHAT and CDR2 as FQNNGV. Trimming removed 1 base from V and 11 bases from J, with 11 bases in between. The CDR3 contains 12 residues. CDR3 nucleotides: TGTGCCAGCAGCTTAGGGGTTGACTGGGCTTTCTTT. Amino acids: CASSLGVDWAFF. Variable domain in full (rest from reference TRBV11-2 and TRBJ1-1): EAGVAQSPRYKIIEKRQSVAFWCNPISGHATLYWYQQILGQGPKLLIQFQNNGVVDDSQLPKDRFSAERLKGVDSTLKIQPAKLEDSAVYLCASSLGVDWAFFGQGTRLTVV.

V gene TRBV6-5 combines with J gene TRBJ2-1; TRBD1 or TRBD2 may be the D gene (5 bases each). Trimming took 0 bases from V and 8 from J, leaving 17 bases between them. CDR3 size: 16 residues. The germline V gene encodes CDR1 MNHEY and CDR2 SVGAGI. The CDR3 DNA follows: TGTGCCAGCAGTTACTCGATCGGGGACCTCAAGGATGAGCAGTTCTTC. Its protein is CASSYSIGDLKDEQFF.

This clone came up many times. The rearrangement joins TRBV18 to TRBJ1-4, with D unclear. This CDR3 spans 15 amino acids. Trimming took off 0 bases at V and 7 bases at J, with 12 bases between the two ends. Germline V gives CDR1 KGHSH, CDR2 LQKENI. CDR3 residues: CASSPPGFLGEKLFF. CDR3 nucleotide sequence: TGTGCCAGCTCACCACCGGGATTTTTGGGTGAAAAACTGTTTTTT.

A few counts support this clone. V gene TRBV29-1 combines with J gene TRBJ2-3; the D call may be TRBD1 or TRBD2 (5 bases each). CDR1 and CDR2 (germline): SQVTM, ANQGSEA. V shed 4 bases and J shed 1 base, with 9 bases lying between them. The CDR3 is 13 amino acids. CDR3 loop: CSVGGRGTDTQYF. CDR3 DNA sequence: TGCAGCGTTGGGGGACGGGGCACAGATACGCAGTATTTT.

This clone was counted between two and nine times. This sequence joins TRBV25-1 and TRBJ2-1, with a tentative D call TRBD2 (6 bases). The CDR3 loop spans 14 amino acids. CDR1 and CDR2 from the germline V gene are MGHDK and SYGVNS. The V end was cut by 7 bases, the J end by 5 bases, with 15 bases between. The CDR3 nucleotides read TGTGCCAGCACACTCAGGGAGGTGGACAATGAGCAGTTCTTC. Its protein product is CASTLREVDNEQFF. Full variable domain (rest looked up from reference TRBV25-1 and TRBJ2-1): EADIYQTPRYLVIGTGKKITLECSQTMGHDKMYWYQQDPGMELHLIHYSYGVNSTEKGDLSSESTVSRIRTEHFPLTLESARPSHTSQYLCASTLREVDNEQFFGPGTRLTVL.

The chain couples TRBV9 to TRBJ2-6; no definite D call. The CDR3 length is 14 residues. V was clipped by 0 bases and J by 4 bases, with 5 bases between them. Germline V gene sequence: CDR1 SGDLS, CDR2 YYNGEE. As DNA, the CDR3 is TGTGCCAGCAGCGTAGAGGACGGGGCCAACGTCCTGACTTTC. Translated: CASSVEDGANVLTF.

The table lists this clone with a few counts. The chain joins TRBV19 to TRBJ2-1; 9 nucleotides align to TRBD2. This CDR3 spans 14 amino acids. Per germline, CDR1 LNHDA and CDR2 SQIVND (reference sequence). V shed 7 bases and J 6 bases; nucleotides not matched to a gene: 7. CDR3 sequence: CASMERGVGNEQFF. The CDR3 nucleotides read TGTGCCAGTATGGAGCGGGGGGTGGGCAATGAGCAGTTCTTC.

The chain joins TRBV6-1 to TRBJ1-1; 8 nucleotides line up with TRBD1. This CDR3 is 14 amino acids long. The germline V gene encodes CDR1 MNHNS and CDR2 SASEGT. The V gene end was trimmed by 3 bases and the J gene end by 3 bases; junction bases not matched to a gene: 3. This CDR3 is CASSDDRGYTEAFF. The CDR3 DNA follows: TGTGCCAGCAGTGACGACAGGGGATACACTGAAGCTTTCTTT.

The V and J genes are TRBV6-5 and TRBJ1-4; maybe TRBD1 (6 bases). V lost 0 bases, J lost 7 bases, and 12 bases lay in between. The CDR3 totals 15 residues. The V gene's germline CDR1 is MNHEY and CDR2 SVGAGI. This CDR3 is CASSYSEGESEKLFF. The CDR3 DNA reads TGTGCCAGCAGTTACTCGGAGGGGGAGAGTGAAAAACTGTTTTTT.

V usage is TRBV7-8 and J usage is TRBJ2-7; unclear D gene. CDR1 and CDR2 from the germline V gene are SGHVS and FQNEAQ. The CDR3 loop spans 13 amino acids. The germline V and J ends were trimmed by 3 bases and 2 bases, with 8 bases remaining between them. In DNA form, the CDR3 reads TGTGCCAGCAGCTTTGTGGTTACCTACGAGCAGTACTTC. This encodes CASSFVVTYEQYF.

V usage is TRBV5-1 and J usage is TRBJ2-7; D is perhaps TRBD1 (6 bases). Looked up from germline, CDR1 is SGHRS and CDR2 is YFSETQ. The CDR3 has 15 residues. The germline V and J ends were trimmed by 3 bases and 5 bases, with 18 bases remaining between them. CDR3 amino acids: CASSYGTPLPHEQYF. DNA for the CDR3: TGCGCCAGCAGCTACGGGACACCCCTTCCCCACGAGCAGTACTTC.

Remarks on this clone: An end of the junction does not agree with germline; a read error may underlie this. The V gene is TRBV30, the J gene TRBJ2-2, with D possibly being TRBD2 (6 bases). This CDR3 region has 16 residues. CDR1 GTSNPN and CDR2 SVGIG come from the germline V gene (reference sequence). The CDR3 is CAWSQYTEENTGGLFF. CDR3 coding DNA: TGTGCCTGGAGTCAATACACCGAAGAGAACACCGGGGGGCTGTTTTTT.